This T cell receptor (beta chain) was recorded in a study of identical twins. General observations from the study: Out-of-frame alpha sequences common to twins were enriched for low generation probability.

V gave up 7 bases and J gave up 1 base, with 13 bases separating them. CDR3 length: 15 amino acids. Germline V gives CDR1 LGHDT, CDR2 YNNKEL (reference sequence). After template switching added a universal primer site, the resulting cDNA carried unique molecular identifiers. Via MiXCR, TCRdb re-called the 5' RACE reads, giving one row per CDR3 protein. The profile covers approximately 260,000 distinct CDR3 sequences, with more than 12% appearing a single time and approximately 9.3% taken by the ten largest. On this clonotype: Antigen specificity is unknown.

The material sequenced was memory (CD45RO+) T cells sorted from blood. This clonotype was sampled from a young woman in good health. The V gene is TRBV3-1, the J gene TRBJ2-2; D might be TRBD2 (5 bases). CDR3 sequence (DNA): TGTGCCAGCAAGGAGAGGGCCGGGAACACCGGGGAGCTGTTTTTT. Translating gives CASKERAGNTGELFF. The variable domain in full, with the rest retrieved from reference TRBV3-1 and TRBJ2-2, is DTAVSQTPKYLVTQMGNDKSIKCEQNLGHDTMYWYKQDSKKFLKIMFSYNNKELIINETVPNRFSPKSPDKAHLNLHINSLELGDSAVYFCASKERAGNTGELFFGEGSRLTVL.